A selection of T cell receptor beta chains follows, all from one sample in a study of T cell responses to AZD1222 COVID-19 vaccine. Sequencing used immunoSEQ multiplex PCR; TCRdb keeps in-frame clones, though not all of them. The sample shows 100,000 to 150,000 clones, less than 95% of them seen only once. This sample comprised peripheral blood, obtained on day 0 of MenACWY control vaccination. These receptors were obtained from an adult in good health. CDR3s include the opening cysteine and the closing phenylalanine or tryptophan. A D gene is named only where the DNA matches it firmly. Rows may omit the clone size; those that give it use once, few, many or a size class.

>-|TRBV6-5|TRBJ1-2|-
CASSPQDRDLYGYTF
TGTGCCAGCAGCCCCCAGGACAGAGACCTCTATGGCTACACCTTC
>-|TRBV4-3|TRBJ1-4|-
CASSQGAVGEKLFF
TGCGCCAGCAGCCAAGGTGCGGTCGGGGAAAAACTGTTTTTT
>-|TRBV3-1/TRBV3-2|TRBJ2-2|TRBD2
CASSRPIAGGTGELFF
TGTGCCAGCAGCCGTCCTATCGCGGGGGGCACCGGGGAGCTGTTTTTT
>-|TRBV19|TRBJ2-6|TRBD2
CASSISGVSGANVLTF
TGTGCCAGTAGTATAAGCGGGGTCTCTGGGGCCAACGTCCTGACTTTC
>-|TRBV19|TRBJ2-5|-
CASSGDGQETQYF
TGTGCCAGTAGTGGGGACGGTCAAGAGACCCAGTACTTC
>-|TRBV5-4|TRBJ2-7|TRBD2
CASSLGVAGPPYEQYF
TGTGCCAGCAGCTTGGGGGTAGCGGGTCCACCTTACGAGCAGTACTTC
>-|TRBV7-2|TRBJ2-3|TRBD2
CASSLRAGALTDTQYF
TGTGCCAGCAGCTTAAGAGCGGGAGCCCTCACAGATACGCAGTATTTT
>-|TRBV7-3|TRBJ2-7|TRBD2
CASSATGTSYEQYF
TGTGCCAGCAGCGCAACCGGGACTAGCTACGAGCAGTACTTC
>-|TRBV28|TRBJ2-1|TRBD2
CASGETRELGNEQFF
TGTGCCAGCGGTGAGACGCGGGAGCTTGGGAATGAGCAGTTCTTC
>-|TRBV6-2/TRBV6-3|TRBJ2-1|-
CASSPLGDTNEQFF
TGTGCCAGCAGTCCCTTAGGGGACACCAATGAGCAGTTCTTC
>-|TRBV30|TRBJ1-1|-
CAWSGSGIRAFF
TGTGCCTGGAGTGGTTCAGGTATTCGGGCTTTCTTT
>-|TRBV9|TRBJ2-1|TRBD2
CASSQGFGTSGRAVYNEQFF
TGTGCCAGCAGTCAAGGATTTGGGACTAGCGGGAGGGCCGTCTACAATGAGCAGTTCTTC
>-|TRBV19|TRBJ2-2|-
CASSLGRPGFTGELFF
TGTGCCAGTAGTCTTGGACGGCCCGGGTTCACCGGGGAGCTGTTTTTT
>-|TRBV5-1|TRBJ1-1|TRBD1
CASSLGTDRYTEAFF
TGCGCCAGCAGCCTAGGGACAGATCGCTACACTGAAGCTTTCTTT
>-|TRBV11-2|TRBJ2-2|TRBD1
CASTLRLTGDTGELFF
TGTGCCAGCACCTTGAGACTGACAGGGGACACCGGGGAGCTGTTTTTT
>once|TRBV28|TRBJ2-3|-
CASSFSDVRTQYF
TGTGCCAGCAGTTTTTCAGATGTAAGGACGCAGTATTTT
>once|TRBV28|TRBJ1-5|-
CASSFDRLLYSNQPQHF
TGTGCCAGCAGTTTTGACAGGCTTCTTTATAGCAATCAGCCCCAGCATTTT
>-|TRBV4-3|TRBJ2-5|TRBD2
CASSQDGGGIAETQYF
TGCGCCAGCAGCCAAGATGGGGGAGGGATAGCCGAGACCCAGTACTTC
>-|TRBV4-2|TRBJ1-5|TRBD1
CASSQAVQGVSNQPQHF
TGTGCCAGCAGCCAAGCGGTACAGGGGGTCTCCAATCAGCCCCAGCATTTT
>-|TRBV7-2|TRBJ2-2|-
CASSLVGSGLSNTGELFF
TGTGCCAGCAGCTTAGTAGGTTCGGGACTCTCGAACACCGGGGAGCTGTTTTTT
>-|TRBV6-6|TRBJ2-3|-
CASKGLSTDTQYF
TGTGCCAGCAAGGGACTTAGCACAGATACGCAGTATTTT
>-|TRBV5-1|TRBJ2-4|TRBD1
CASTGDRGLKNIQYF
TGCGCCAGCACAGGGGACAGGGGGCTTAAAAACATTCAGTACTTC
>-|TRBV27|TRBJ1-1|-
CASSFIGGTEAFF
TGTGCCAGCAGCTTCATAGGAGGCACTGAAGCTTTCTTT
>few|TRBV4-1|TRBJ1-5|-
CASSQSGTPNQPQHF
TGCGCCAGCAGCCAATCCGGGACACCAAATCAGCCCCAGCATTTT
>-|TRBV5-1|TRBJ2-5|-
CASIPRPGVGGSETQYF
TGCGCCAGCATCCCAAGGCCGGGGGTGGGCGGCTCAGAGACCCAGTACTTC
>-|TRBV4-1|TRBJ1-5|TRBD1
CASSQGTGGSQPQHF
TGCGCCAGCAGCCAAGGGACAGGGGGCTCTCAGCCCCAGCATTTT
>-|TRBV6-5|TRBJ1-2|TRBD1
CASIPGGISYGYTF
TGTGCCAGCATCCCAGGGGGCATCTCCTATGGCTACACCTTC
>-|TRBV4-1|TRBJ2-7|-
CASSQDKGEQYF
TGCGCCAGCAGCCAAGATAAGGGGGAGCAGTACTTC
>once|TRBV2|TRBJ1-5|-
CASSPGRGNQPQHF
TGTGCCAGCAGTCCCGGTAGGGGCAATCAGCCCCAGCATTTT
>-|TRBV15|TRBJ2-1|TRBD2
CATSRKPGLAGGPEQFF
TGTGCCACCAGCAGAAAGCCGGGACTAGCGGGAGGTCCTGAGCAGTTCTTC
>once|TRBV7-6|TRBJ2-1|TRBD2
CASSLDLAGTLYNEQFF
TGTGCCAGCAGCTTAGATCTAGCGGGAACCCTCTACAATGAGCAGTTCTTC
>-|TRBV19|TRBJ1-6|-
CASSPQGTYNSPLHF
TGTGCCAGTAGTCCGCAGGGAACCTATAATTCACCCCTCCACTTT